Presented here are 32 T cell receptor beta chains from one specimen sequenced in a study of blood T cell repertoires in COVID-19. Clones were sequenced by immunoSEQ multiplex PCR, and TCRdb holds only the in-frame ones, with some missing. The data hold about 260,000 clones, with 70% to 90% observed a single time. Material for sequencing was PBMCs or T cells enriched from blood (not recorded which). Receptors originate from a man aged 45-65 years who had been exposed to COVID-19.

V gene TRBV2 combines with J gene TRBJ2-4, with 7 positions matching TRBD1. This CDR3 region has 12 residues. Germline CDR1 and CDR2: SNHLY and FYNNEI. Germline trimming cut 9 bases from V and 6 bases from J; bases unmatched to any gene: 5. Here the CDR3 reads CARRGQANIQYF. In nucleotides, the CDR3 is TGTGCCAGAAGGGGGCAAGCAAACATTCAGTACTTC. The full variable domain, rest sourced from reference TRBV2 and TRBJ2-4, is EPEVTQTPSHQVTQMGQEVILRCVPISNHLYFYWYRQILGQKVEFLVSFYNNEISEKSEIFDDQFSVERPDGSNFTLKIRSTKLEDSAMYFCARRGQANIQYFGAGTRLSVL.

CDR3 in amino acids: CASSFGTASTGSYEQYF. The CDR3 DNA is TGTGCCAGCAGTTTTGGGACAGCTTCGACGGGCTCCTACGAGCAGTACTTC. The chain carries TRBV27 and TRBJ2-7; TRBD1 matches 7 bases. The junction had 11 bases not matched to a gene; V was cut back by 3 bases and J by 0 bases. The CDR3 totals 17 residues. Germline CDR1 reads MNHEY; CDR2 reads SMNVEV (reference sequence).

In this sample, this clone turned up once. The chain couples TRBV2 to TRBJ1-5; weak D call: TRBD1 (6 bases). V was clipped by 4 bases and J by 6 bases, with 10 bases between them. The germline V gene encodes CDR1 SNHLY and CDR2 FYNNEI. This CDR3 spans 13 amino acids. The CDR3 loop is CASSGVGGQPQHF. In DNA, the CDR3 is TGTGCCAGCAGTGGGGTAGGGGGTCAGCCCCAGCATTTT.

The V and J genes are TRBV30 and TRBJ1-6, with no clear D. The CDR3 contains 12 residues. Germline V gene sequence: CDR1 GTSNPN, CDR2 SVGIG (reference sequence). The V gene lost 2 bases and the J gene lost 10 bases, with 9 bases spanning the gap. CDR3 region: CAWSSVHSPLHF. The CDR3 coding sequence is TGTGCCTGGAGTTCAGTCCACTCACCCCTCCACTTT.

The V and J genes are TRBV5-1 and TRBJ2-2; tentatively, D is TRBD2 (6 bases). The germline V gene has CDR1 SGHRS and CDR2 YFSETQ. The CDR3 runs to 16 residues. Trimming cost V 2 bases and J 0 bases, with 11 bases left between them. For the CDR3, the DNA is TGCGCCAGCAGCTTTGGTGGAGGGACGAACACCGGGGAGCTGTTTTTT. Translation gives CASSFGGGTNTGELFF.

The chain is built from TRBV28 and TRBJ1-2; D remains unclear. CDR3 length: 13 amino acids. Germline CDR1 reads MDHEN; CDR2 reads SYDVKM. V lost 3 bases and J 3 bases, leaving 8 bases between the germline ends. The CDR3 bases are TGTGCCAGCAGTTTCGGGGTAGACTATGGCTACACCTTC. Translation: CASSFGVDYGYTF.

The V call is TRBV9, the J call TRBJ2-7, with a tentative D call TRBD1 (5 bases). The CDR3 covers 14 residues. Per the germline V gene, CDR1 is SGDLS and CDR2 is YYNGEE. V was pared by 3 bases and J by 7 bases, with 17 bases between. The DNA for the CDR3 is TGTGCCAGCAGCGAGTGGACAAATCCCGGGGAGCAGTACTTC. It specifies CASSEWTNPGEQYF. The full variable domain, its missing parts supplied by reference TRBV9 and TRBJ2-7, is DSGVTQTPKHLITATGQRVTLRCSPRSGDLSVYWYQQSLDQGLQFLIQYYNGEERAKGNILERFSAQQFPDLHSELNLSSLELGDSALYFCASSEWTNPGEQYFGPGTRLTVT.

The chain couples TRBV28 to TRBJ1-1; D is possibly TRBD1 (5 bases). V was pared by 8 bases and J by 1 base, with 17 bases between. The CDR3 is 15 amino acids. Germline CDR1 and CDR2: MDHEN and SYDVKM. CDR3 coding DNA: TGTGCCAGCCCTGGGGCGGGGTCGGGGAACACTGAAGCTTTCTTT. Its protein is CASPGAGSGNTEAFF.

CDR3 amino acids: CASGSYAGYNEQFF. The CDR3, as DNA: TGTGCCAGCGGGAGTTACGCGGGCTACAATGAGCAGTTCTTC. This sequence joins TRBV7-2 and TRBJ2-1; possibly TRBD2 for D (5 bases). CDR3 length: 14 residues. The V and J ends lost 8 bases and 3 bases respectively, with 14 bases between them. Looked up from germline, CDR1 is SGHTA and CDR2 is FQGNSA.

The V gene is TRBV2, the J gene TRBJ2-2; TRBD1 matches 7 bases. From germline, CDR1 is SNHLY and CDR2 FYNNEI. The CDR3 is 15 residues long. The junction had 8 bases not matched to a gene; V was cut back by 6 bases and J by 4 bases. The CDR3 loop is CASRTDREITGELFF. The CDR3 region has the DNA TGTGCCAGCAGAACAGACAGGGAAATCACCGGGGAGCTGTTTTTT. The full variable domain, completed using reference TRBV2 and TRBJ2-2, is EPEVTQTPSHQVTQMGQEVILRCVPISNHLYFYWYRQILGQKVEFLVSFYNNEISEKSEIFDDQFSVERPDGSNFTLKIRSTKLEDSAMYFCASRTDREITGELFFGEGSRLTVL.

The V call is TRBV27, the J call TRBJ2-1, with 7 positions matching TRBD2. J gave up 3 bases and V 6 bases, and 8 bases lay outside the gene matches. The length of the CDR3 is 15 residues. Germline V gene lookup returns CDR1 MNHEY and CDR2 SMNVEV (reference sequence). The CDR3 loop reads CASRDRDYFYNEQFF. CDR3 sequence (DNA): TGTGCCAGCAGGGACCGGGACTATTTCTACAATGAGCAGTTCTTC.

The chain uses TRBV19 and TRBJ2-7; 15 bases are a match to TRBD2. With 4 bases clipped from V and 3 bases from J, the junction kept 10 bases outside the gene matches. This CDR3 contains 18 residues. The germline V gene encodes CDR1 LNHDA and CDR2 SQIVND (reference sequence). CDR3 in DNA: TGTGCCAGTAGTACCCGGACTAGCGGGGGGGCCTTTTACTACGAGCAGTACTTC. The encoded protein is CASSTRTSGGAFYYEQYF.

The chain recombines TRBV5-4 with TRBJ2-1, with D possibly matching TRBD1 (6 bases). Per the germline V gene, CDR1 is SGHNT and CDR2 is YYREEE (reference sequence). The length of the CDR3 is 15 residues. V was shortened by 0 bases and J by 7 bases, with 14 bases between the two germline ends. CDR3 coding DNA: TGTGCCAGCAGCTTGGTGGGGGCCAGTTGGAATGAGCAGTTCTTC. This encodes CASSLVGASWNEQFF.

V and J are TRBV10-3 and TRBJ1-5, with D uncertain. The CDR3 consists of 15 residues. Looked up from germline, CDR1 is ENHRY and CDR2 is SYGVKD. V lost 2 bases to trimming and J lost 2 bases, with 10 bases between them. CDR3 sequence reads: CAISEIGGGNQPQHF. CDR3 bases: TGTGCCATCAGTGAGATTGGAGGAGGCAATCAGCCCCAGCATTTT.

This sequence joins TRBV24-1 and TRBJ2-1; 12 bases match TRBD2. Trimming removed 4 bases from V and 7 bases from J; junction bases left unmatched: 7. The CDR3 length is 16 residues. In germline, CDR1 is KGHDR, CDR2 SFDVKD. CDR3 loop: CATSDVTSGRGNEQFF. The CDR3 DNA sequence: TGTGCCACCAGTGACGTGACTAGCGGGAGAGGTAATGAGCAGTTCTTC.

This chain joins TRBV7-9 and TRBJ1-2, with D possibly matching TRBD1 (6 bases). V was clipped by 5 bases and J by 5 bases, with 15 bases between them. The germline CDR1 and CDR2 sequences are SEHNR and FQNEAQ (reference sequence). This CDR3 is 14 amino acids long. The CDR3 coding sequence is TGTGCCAGCAGCCTTAGAGGGGGAGAGTATGGCTACACCTTC. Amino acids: CASSLRGGEYGYTF.

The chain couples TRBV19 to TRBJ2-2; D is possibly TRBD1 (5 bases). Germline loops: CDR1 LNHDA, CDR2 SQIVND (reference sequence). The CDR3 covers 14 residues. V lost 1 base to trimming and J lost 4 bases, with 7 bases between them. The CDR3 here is CASSIVRGTGELFF. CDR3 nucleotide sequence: TGTGCCAGTAGTATAGTTAGGGGCACCGGGGAGCTGTTTTTT. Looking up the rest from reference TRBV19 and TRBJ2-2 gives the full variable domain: DGGITQSPKYLFRKEGQNVTLSCEQNLNHDAMYWYRQDPGQGLRLIYYSQIVNDFQKGDIAEGYSVSREKKESFPLTVTSAQKNPTAFYLCASSIVRGTGELFFGEGSRLTVL.

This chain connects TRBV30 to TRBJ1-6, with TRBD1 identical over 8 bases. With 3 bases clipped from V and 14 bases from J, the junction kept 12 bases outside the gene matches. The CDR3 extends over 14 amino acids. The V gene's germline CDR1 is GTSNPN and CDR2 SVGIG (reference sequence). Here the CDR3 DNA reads TGTGCCTGGAGCAGGGACAGGTGGCAAGGATCCCTCCACTTT. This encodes CAWSRDRWQGSLHF.

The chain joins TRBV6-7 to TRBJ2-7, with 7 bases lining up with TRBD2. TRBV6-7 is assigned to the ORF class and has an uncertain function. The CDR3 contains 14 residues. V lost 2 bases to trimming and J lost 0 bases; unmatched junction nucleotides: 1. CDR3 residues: CASSYRDYSYEQYV. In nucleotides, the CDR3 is TGTGCCAGCAGTTACCGGGACTACTCCTACGAGCAGTACGTC.

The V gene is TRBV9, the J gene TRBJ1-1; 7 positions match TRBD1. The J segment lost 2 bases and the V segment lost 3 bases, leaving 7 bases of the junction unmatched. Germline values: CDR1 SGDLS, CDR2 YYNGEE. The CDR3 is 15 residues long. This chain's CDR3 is CASSAIGTANTEAFF. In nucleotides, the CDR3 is TGTGCCAGCAGCGCCATCGGGACAGCAAACACTGAAGCTTTCTTT.

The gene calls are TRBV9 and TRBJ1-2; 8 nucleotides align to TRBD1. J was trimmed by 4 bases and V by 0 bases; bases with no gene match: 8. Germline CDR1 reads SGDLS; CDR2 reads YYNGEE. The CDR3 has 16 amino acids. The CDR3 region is CASSVVGAGGTYGYTF. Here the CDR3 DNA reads TGTGCCAGCAGCGTAGTTGGGGCAGGGGGCACCTATGGCTACACCTTC.

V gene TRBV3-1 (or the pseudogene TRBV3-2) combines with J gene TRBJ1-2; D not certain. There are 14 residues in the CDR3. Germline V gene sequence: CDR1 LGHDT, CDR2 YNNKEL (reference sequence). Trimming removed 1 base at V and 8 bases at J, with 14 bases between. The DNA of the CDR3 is TGTGCCAGCAGCCAAGCATATGAGGGAGGCGGCTACACCTTC. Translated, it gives CASSQAYEGGGYTF.

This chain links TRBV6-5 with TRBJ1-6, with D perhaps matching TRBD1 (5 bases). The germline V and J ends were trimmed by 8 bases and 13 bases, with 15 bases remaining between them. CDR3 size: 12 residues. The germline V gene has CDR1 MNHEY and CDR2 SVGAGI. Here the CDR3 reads CASASSGGPLHF. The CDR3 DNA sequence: TGTGCCAGCGCTTCAAGTGGGGGGCCCCTCCACTTT.

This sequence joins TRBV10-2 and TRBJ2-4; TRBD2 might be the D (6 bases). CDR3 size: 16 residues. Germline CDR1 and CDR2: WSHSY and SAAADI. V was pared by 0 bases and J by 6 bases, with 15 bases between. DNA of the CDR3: TGCGCCAGCAGTGAGTCGGAGCTACTGGGGGGAAACATTCAGTACTTC. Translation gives CASSESELLGGNIQYF.

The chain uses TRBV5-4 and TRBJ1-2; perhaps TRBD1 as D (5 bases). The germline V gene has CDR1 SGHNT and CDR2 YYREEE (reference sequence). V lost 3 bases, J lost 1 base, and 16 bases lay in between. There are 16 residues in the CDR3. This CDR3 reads CASSWDDRGINYGYTF. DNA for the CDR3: TGTGCCAGCAGCTGGGACGATCGGGGGATTAACTATGGCTACACCTTC.

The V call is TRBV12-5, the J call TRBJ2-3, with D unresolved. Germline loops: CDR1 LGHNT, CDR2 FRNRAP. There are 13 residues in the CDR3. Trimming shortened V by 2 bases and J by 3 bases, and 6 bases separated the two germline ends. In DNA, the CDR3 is TGTGCTAGTGGTTTGCAGATGACAGATACGCAGTATTTT. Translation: CASGLQMTDTQYF.

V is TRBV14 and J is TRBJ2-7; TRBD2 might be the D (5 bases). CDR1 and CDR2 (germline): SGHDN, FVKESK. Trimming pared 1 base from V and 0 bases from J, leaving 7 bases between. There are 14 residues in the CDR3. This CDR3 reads CASSQASRSYEQYV. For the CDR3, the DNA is TGTGCCAGCAGCCAAGCTAGCCGCTCCTACGAGCAGTACGTC.

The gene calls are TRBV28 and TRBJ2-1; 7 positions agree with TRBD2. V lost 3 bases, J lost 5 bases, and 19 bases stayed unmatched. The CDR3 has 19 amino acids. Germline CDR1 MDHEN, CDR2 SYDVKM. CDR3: CASSFFRASGFSLDNEQFF. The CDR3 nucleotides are TGTGCCAGCAGTTTCTTCCGGGCTAGCGGCTTTTCCTTGGACAATGAGCAGTTCTTC. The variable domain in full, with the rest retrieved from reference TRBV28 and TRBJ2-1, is DVKVTQSSRYLVKRTGEKVFLECVQDMDHENMFWYRQDPGLGLRLIYFSYDVKMKEKGDIPEGYSVSREKKERFSLILESASTNQTSMYLCASSFFRASGFSLDNEQFFGPGTRLTVL.

The CDR3 DNA follows: TGTGCCAGCAGCACCCGACAGGGGCTCTCCTATAATTCACCCCTCCACTTT. Translated: CASSTRQGLSYNSPLHF. This chain connects TRBV7-2 to TRBJ1-6; 8 bases align to TRBD1. The germline V gene encodes CDR1 SGHTA and CDR2 FQGNSA. V gave up 5 bases and J gave up 0 bases; unmatched junction bases: 6. The CDR3 contains 17 residues.

The CDR3 reads CASSPHQSSRDTQYF. CDR3 coding DNA: TGTGCCAGCAGCCCCCACCAATCAAGCCGAGATACGCAGTATTTT. This sequence joins TRBV4-2 and TRBJ2-3; D is ambiguous. Germline-derived CDR1 and CDR2 are LGHNA and YNFKEQ. The CDR3 covers 15 residues. The V end lost 4 bases, the J end lost 5 bases, and 16 bases lay between the germline ends.

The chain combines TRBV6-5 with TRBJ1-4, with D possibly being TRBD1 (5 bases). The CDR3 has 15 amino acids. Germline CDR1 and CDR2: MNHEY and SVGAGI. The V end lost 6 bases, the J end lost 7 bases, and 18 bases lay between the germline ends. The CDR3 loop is CASRGGHRFSEKLFF. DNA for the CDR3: TGTGCCAGCAGGGGGGGTCACCGTTTTAGTGAAAAACTGTTTTTT.

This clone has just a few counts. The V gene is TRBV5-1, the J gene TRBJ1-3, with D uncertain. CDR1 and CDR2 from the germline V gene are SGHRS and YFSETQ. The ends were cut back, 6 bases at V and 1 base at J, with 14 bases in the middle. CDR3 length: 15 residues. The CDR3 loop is CASTDEGVSGNTIYF. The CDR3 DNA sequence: TGCGCCAGCACGGACGAGGGTGTTTCTGGAAACACCATATATTTT.